The clone carrying this T cell receptor (beta chain) was seen at least ten times. Time point described: blood at routine non-recurrence follow-up after resection. TCRs were sequenced from unsorted whole RNA of tumor, nontumor lung or PBMC. This sample is drawn from a study of spatial heterogeneity in lung cancer. In the study overall: Samples were donated by 72 untreated early-stage non-small cell lung cancer patients. Sequencing of follow-up PBMC samples took place when they were available, at a median of roughly 25 months after resection.

A unique molecular identifier was attached to every TCR cDNA molecule. TCRdb ran MiXCR on the 5' RACE reads and lists one entry per CDR3 protein. Altogether 95,000 to 120,000 distinct CDR3 sequences are present, 10% to 14% being singletons, with the ten largest covering 24%. V dropped 1 base and J dropped 2 bases, with 9 bases sitting between them. Germline CDR1 SGHRS, CDR2 YFSETQ. The CDR3 contains 14 residues. The sample here was PBMCs, taken at follow-up. The chain is built from TRBV5-1 and TRBJ2-5, with TRBD2 as a possible D gene (5 bases). This receptor was taken from a female donor with early-stage non-small cell lung cancer. CDR3 sequence: CASSLMGGQETQYF. CDR3 sequence (DNA): TGCGCCAGCAGCTTGATGGGCGGGCAAGAGACCCAGTACTTC.